This TCR beta chain was sequenced during a study of vaccination effects on CD4 cells after COVID-19. Comments on this clone: The antigen is unknown.

Germline CDR1 and CDR2: SEHNR and FQNEAQ (reference sequence). Trimming took off 5 bases at V and 5 bases at J, with 15 bases between the two ends. The CDR3 is 14 residues long. Assay used: immunoSEQ multiplex PCR; TCRdb lists only in-frame clones, some missing. This sample has about 66,000 clones, with 76% found just once. Under the ViraFEST assay, PBMC were stimulated with viral peptide pools so that antigen-specific CD4+ T cells expanded. Sequencing was performed afterwards. Having been cultured for about 10 days, the cells underwent CD4+ T cell isolation. All study participants received two doses of BNT162b2 or mRNA-1273 vaccine. At days 3 and 7, half of the medium was exchanged for IL-2 medium.

This receptor was obtained from a human donor who received a COVID-19 vaccine. The rearrangement links TRBV7-9 to TRBJ1-1; no clear D. The source was CD4+ T cells from PBMCs cultured with HCoV-OC43 spike peptides, collected after COVID-19 vaccination. Subset reported: HCoV-OC43 spike overlapping peptide pool stimulation. CDR3 amino acids: CASSLSPPRTEAFF. CDR3 bases: TGTGCCAGCAGCCTCAGCCCGCCGCGGACTGAAGCTTTCTTT.